This entry lists 29 T cell receptor beta chains sequenced from one sample in a study of blood T cell repertoires in COVID-19. Only in-frame clones appear in the TCRdb table, and some are missing; sequencing was by immunoSEQ multiplex PCR. The table shows 150,000 to 200,000 clones, with less than 85% occurring only once. Sequencing used PBMCs or T cells enriched from blood (not recorded which). The source is a woman in her fifties or sixties with acute COVID-19.

This clone was recorded once. The chain couples TRBV6-5 to TRBJ1-2; no reliable D call. V lost 0 bases, J lost 6 bases, and 14 bases lay in between. CDR1 MNHEY and CDR2 SVGAGI come from the germline V gene. This CDR3 comprises 15 residues. DNA for the CDR3: TGTGCCAGCAGTTACTCGATGCCAGTAAAACATGGCTACACCTTC. It is translated as CASSYSMPVKHGYTF.

The chain carries TRBV11-2 and TRBJ2-5; 11 bases align to TRBD2. V shed 0 bases and J 5 bases; nucleotides not matched to a gene: 5. CDR1 and CDR2 from the germline V gene are SGHAT and FQNNGV. CDR3 length: 16 amino acids. CDR3 residues: CASSLETSGIGETQYF. In nucleotides, the CDR3 is TGTGCCAGCAGCTTAGAGACTAGCGGGATAGGGGAGACCCAGTACTTC.

V usage is TRBV7-8 and J usage is TRBJ1-1; D is perhaps TRBD1 (6 bases). This CDR3 spans 15 amino acids. Deletions cut 1 base from V and 4 bases from J, with 13 bases between. In germline, CDR1 is SGHVS, CDR2 FQNEAQ. In DNA, the CDR3 is TGTGCCAGCAGCTTAGAAGGCAGGGGCGTCACTGAAGCTTTCTTT. Protein: CASSLEGRGVTEAFF.

V and J are TRBV19 and TRBJ2-3; D unresolved. The CDR3 length is 13 residues. Trimming took off 6 bases at V and 4 bases at J, with 11 bases between the two ends. The germline gives CDR1 LNHDA, CDR2 SQIVND (reference sequence). As DNA, the CDR3 is TGTGCCAGTAGCGCTAGTAATGCAGATACGCAGTATTTT. Translating gives CASSASNADTQYF.

The V gene is TRBV3-1 (or the pseudogene TRBV3-2), the J gene TRBJ2-3; D gene unclear. This CDR3 spans 12 amino acids. CDR1 and CDR2 (germline): LGHDT, YNNKEL (reference sequence). Trimming shortened V by 4 bases and J by 3 bases, and 5 bases separated the two germline ends. This CDR3 reads CASSRETDTQYF. The CDR3 nucleotides are TGTGCCAGCAGCCGTGAGACAGATACGCAGTATTTT.

The CDR3 sequence: CASSALQGSGNTIYF. In DNA, the CDR3 is TGTGCCAGCAGCGCCTTGCAGGGATCTGGAAACACCATATATTTT. The rearrangement links TRBV9 to TRBJ1-3; tentatively, D is TRBD1 (5 bases). The germline V gene encodes CDR1 SGDLS and CDR2 YYNGEE. The CDR3 runs 15 residues. Trimming took off 3 bases at V and 1 base at J, with 11 bases between the two ends.

The chain links TRBV11-2 to TRBJ2-5; possibly TRBD1 for D (5 bases). Germline loops: CDR1 SGHAT, CDR2 FQNNGV. The CDR3 covers 14 residues. The V and J ends lost 4 bases and 5 bases respectively, with 14 bases between them. DNA for the CDR3: TGTGCCAGCAGCTCTGCTGAAGGGGTGGAGACCCAGTACTTC. This sequence encodes CASSSAEGVETQYF.

V and J are TRBV25-1 and TRBJ1-2, with no clear D. Germline V gene data show CDR1 as MGHDK and CDR2 as SYGVNS. The CDR3 contains 16 residues. V shed 2 bases and J shed 8 bases, with 21 bases lying between them. The CDR3 here is CASSEQAGVPPRGYTF. CDR3 DNA: TGTGCCAGCAGTGAACAGGCAGGTGTACCTCCAAGGGGCTACACCTTC.

The chain links TRBV7-9 to TRBJ2-7, with D perhaps matching TRBD2 (5 bases). The CDR3 runs to 13 residues. Per germline, CDR1 SEHNR and CDR2 FQNEAQ (reference sequence). Trimming took off 2 bases at V and 8 bases at J, with 13 bases between the two ends. This CDR3 reads CASSLTAGGQQYV. The CDR3, as DNA: TGTGCCAGCAGCTTAACCGCCGGCGGGCAGCAGTACGTC.

V is TRBV5-1 and J is TRBJ1-6; TRBD1 might be the D (5 bases). The germline gives CDR1 SGHRS, CDR2 YFSETQ. The germline V and J ends were trimmed by 0 bases and 7 bases, with 8 bases remaining between them. This CDR3 is built from 14 residues. The CDR3 here is CASSLGQLNSPLHF. DNA for the CDR3: TGCGCCAGCAGCTTGGGACAGCTAAATTCACCCCTCCACTTT.

The rearrangement links TRBV10-2 to TRBJ1-3, with a possible D match to TRBD1 (6 bases). Trimming removed 5 bases at V and 3 bases at J, with 14 bases between. Germline V gives CDR1 WSHSY, CDR2 SAAADI. CDR3 length: 15 residues. In nucleotides, the CDR3 is TGCGCCAGCAGTCAAGGCCGGACAGTTGGAAACACCATATATTTT. It codes for CASSQGRTVGNTIYF.

The V gene is TRBV10-1, the J gene TRBJ2-1; D is possibly TRBD2 (6 bases). V lost 6 bases to trimming and J lost 10 bases, with 13 bases between them. Germline lookup yields CDR1 WNHNN and CDR2 SYGVQD (reference sequence). The CDR3 contains 12 residues. The CDR3 loop is CASRDTDYEQFF. The CDR3 region has the DNA TGCGCCAGCAGGGATACGGACTACGAGCAGTTCTTC.

V and J are TRBV9 and TRBJ2-7; D may be TRBD2 (6 bases). Per germline, CDR1 SGDLS and CDR2 YYNGEE. The CDR3 is 13 residues long. The V gene lost 3 bases and the J gene lost 4 bases, with 11 bases spanning the gap. The CDR3 loop is CASSGLVGYEQYF. Written as DNA, the CDR3 is TGTGCCAGCAGCGGACTAGTAGGATACGAGCAGTACTTC.

The V gene is TRBV6-5, the J gene TRBJ2-7; 12 positions match TRBD2. The CDR3 spans 13 residues. Germline loops: CDR1 MNHEY, CDR2 SVGAGI. CDR3 region: CAMRTSGTYEQYF. In DNA form, the CDR3 reads TGTGCGATGAGGACTAGCGGGACCTACGAGCAGTACTTC.

The V call is TRBV19, the J call TRBJ2-1; 7 bases agree with TRBD1. Per the germline V gene, CDR1 is LNHDA and CDR2 is SQIVND (reference sequence). The CDR3 sequence is 13 residues long. With 5 bases clipped from V and 10 bases from J, the junction kept 8 bases outside the gene matches. CDR3 region: CASSSPGGGEQFF. The CDR3 DNA sequence: TGTGCCAGTAGTTCGCCAGGGGGTGGGGAGCAGTTCTTC.

V is TRBV4-3 and J is TRBJ2-2; D is undetermined. The germline V gene has CDR1 LGHNA and CDR2 YSLEER. This CDR3 is built from 13 residues. The V and J ends lost 5 bases and 6 bases respectively, with 10 bases between them. CDR3 amino acids: CASSVRVAGELFF. Written as DNA, the CDR3 is TGCGCCAGCAGCGTCCGAGTAGCCGGGGAGCTGTTTTTT.

The genes are TRBV7-9 and TRBJ1-2, with TRBD1 matching over 7 bases. Germline trimming cut 5 bases from V and 7 bases from J; bases unmatched to any gene: 13. This CDR3 has 15 residues. Germline V gene sequence: CDR1 SEHNR, CDR2 FQNEAQ (reference sequence). The CDR3 DNA reads as TGTGCCAGCAGCCCCTCCTCTACAGGGGTCGCTGGCTACACCTTC. Its translation is CASSPSSTGVAGYTF.

J is TRBJ1-6 and V is TRBV4-1, with D possibly being TRBD1 (6 bases). CDR3 length: 16 residues. The V gene's germline CDR1 is MGHRA and CDR2 YSYEKL. The ends were cut back, 3 bases at V and 2 bases at J, with 11 bases in the middle. The CDR3 DNA sequence: TGCGCCAGCAGCCACGGCCAGGGGACCTATAATTCACCCCTCCACTTT. Encoded protein: CASSHGQGTYNSPLHF.

This chain joins TRBV6-5 and TRBJ2-7; D might be TRBD2 (6 bases). V lost 4 bases to trimming and J lost 6 bases, with 19 bases between them. The CDR3 totals 15 residues. In germline, CDR1 is MNHEY, CDR2 SVGAGI. CDR3 amino acids: CASSSDREWGSEQYF. The CDR3 bases are TGTGCCAGCAGTTCCGACCGGGAGTGGGGTTCCGAGCAGTACTTC.

V usage is TRBV15 and J usage is TRBJ1-1; maybe TRBD1 (5 bases). CDR3 length: 17 residues. Germline CDR1 and CDR2: LNHNV and YYDKDF (reference sequence). Trimming stripped 4 bases from V and 0 bases from J, with 18 bases between. The CDR3 nucleotides are TGTGCCACCAGCACCAGGGTTGGCGTAGGTCTGAACACTGAAGCTTTCTTT. It specifies CATSTRVGVGLNTEAFF. The full variable domain, in which reference TRBV15 and TRBJ1-1 provide the parts outside the CDR3, is DAMVIQNPRYQVTQFGKPVTLSCSQTLNHNVMYWYQQKSSQAPKLLFHYYDKDFNNEADTPDNFQSRRPNTSFCFLDIRSPGLGDTAMYLCATSTRVGVGLNTEAFFGQGTRLTVV.

This chain links TRBV19 with TRBJ1-2, with D possibly matching TRBD1 (5 bases). Trimming removed 6 bases from V and 5 bases from J, with 10 bases in between. Germline V lookup: CDR1 LNHDA, CDR2 SQIVND (reference sequence). The CDR3 sequence is 12 residues long. CDR3 region: CASRLEGYGYTF. CDR3 DNA sequence: TGTGCCAGTAGATTGGAGGGGTATGGCTACACCTTC. Looking up the rest from reference TRBV19 and TRBJ1-2 gives the full variable domain: DGGITQSPKYLFRKEGQNVTLSCEQNLNHDAMYWYRQDPGQGLRLIYYSQIVNDFQKGDIAEGYSVSREKKESFPLTVTSAQKNPTAFYLCASRLEGYGYTFGSGTRLTVV.

The V gene is TRBV4-3, the J gene TRBJ1-2, with 10 bases that match TRBD1. Losses at the gene ends were 3 bases for V and 11 bases for J; bases not matched to a gene: 12. The germline CDR1 and CDR2 sequences are LGHNA and YSLEER. The CDR3 extends over 15 amino acids. The CDR3 region has the DNA TGCGCCAGCAGCCATTTCTTAGGGGACAGGGGAGATTACACCTTC. It is translated as CASSHFLGDRGDYTF.

This clone was seen a handful of times. The chain is built from TRBV6-5 and TRBJ1-5; TRBD1 might be the D (5 bases). Germline V gene data show CDR1 as MNHEY and CDR2 as SVGAGI. The germline V and J ends were trimmed by 4 bases and 3 bases, with 16 bases remaining between them. The CDR3 has 16 amino acids. The CDR3 DNA reads as TGTGCCAGCAGTTCTACTTGGGGCCTATACAATCAGCCCCAGCATTTT. Amino acids: CASSSTWGLYNQPQHF.

V and J are TRBV28 and TRBJ1-5; a possible D gene is TRBD1 (5 bases). The CDR3 runs to 14 residues. Germline lookup yields CDR1 MDHEN and CDR2 SYDVKM. The V end lost 6 bases, the J end lost 8 bases, and 17 bases lay between the germline ends. The CDR3 bases are TGTGCCAGCAGGAAATGGGGCGGTAGGGAGCCCCAGCATTTT. This gives the protein CASRKWGGREPQHF.

The chain has TRBV5-1 and TRBJ2-1, with TRBD2 matching 11 bases. After removal of 0 bases from V and 7 bases from J, the junction contained 3 bases not matched to a gene. The CDR3 covers 15 residues. Germline V CDR1 and CDR2: SGHRS, YFSETQ. CDR3 nucleotides: TGCGCCAGCAGCTTGGATAGCGGGAGGGTGAATGAGCAGTTCTTC. Amino acid sequence: CASSLDSGRVNEQFF.

The rearrangement links TRBV9 to TRBJ2-5; TRBD2 aligns across 9 bases. Per the germline V gene, CDR1 is SGDLS and CDR2 is YYNGEE. V shed 0 bases and J 2 bases; nucleotides not matched to a gene: 8. The length of the CDR3 is 17 residues. CDR3: CASSVDLGLAGQETQYF. The CDR3 DNA reads TGTGCCAGCAGCGTAGACTTAGGGCTAGCGGGGCAAGAGACCCAGTACTTC.

This clone has a handful of counts. The rearrangement uses TRBV5-1 and TRBJ2-1; TRBD1 aligns across 8 bases. The V segment lost 2 bases and the J segment 5 bases; nucleotides outside the gene matches: 3. Germline V gene data show CDR1 as SGHRS and CDR2 as YFSETQ. CDR3 length: 14 residues. Written as DNA, the CDR3 is TGCGCCAGCAGCTTTGGACAGGGTAACAATGAGCAGTTCTTC. This translates into CASSFGQGNNEQFF.

This chain connects TRBV9 to TRBJ2-6, with 12 bases aligning to TRBD2. CDR1 is SGDLS, CDR2 YYNGEE, per germline. The CDR3 has 18 residues. V was pared by 2 bases and J by 0 bases, with 3 bases of the junction left unmatched. For the CDR3, the DNA is TGTGCCAGCAGCGTGGGACTAGCGGGCTACTCTGGGGCCAACGTCCTGACTTTC. Its protein product is CASSVGLAGYSGANVLTF.

The table lists this clone with a count of one. The chain combines TRBV3-1 (or the pseudogene TRBV3-2) with TRBJ2-3; D is ambiguous. CDR1 and CDR2 (germline): LGHDT, YNNKEL (reference sequence). The CDR3 loop spans 14 amino acids. V was trimmed by 3 bases and J by 7 bases, leaving 14 bases between them. CDR3 coding DNA: TGTGCCAGCAGCCAGATCGAAAGAGTAAATACGCAGTATTTT. It yields the protein CASSQIERVNTQYF.